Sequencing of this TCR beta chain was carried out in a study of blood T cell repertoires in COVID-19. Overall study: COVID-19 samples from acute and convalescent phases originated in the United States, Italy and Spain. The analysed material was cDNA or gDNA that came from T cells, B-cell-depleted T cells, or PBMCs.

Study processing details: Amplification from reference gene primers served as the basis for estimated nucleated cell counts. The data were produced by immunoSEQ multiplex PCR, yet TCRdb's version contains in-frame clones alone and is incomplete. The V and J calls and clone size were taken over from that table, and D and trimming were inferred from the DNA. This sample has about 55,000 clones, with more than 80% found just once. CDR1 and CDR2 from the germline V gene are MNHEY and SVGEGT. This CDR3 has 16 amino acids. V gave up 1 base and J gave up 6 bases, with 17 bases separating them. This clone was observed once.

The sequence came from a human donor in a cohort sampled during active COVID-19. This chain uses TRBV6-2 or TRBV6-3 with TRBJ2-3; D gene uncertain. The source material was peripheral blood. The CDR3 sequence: CASSYYTATSADTQYF. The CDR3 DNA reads TGTGCCAGCAGTTACTATACAGCCACCTCGGCGGATACGCAGTATTTT.